This entry lists 4 T cell receptor beta chains sequenced from one sample in a study of blood T cell repertoires in COVID-19. Using immunoSEQ multiplex PCR, the repertoire was profiled, and TCRdb retains in-frame clones only, with some absent. This table has over 400,000 clones, less than 90% appearing once. The specimen was peripheral blood. The receptors shown here come from a woman aged 50 to 65 with COVID-19, enrolled during active disease.

V is TRBV29-1 and J is TRBJ2-2; D may be TRBD1 (5 bases). Trimming stripped 2 bases from V and 7 bases from J, with 11 bases between. This CDR3 is 13 amino acids long. The germline gives CDR1 SQVTM, CDR2 ANQGSEA. CDR3 protein: CSVEPPQGGELFF. The CDR3 region has the DNA TGCAGCGTTGAACCCCCCCAGGGCGGGGAGCTGTTTTTT.

The chain links TRBV9 to TRBJ1-2, with D hard to call. V was clipped by 1 base and J by 4 bases, with 8 bases between them. Germline V gives CDR1 SGDLS, CDR2 YYNGEE. This CDR3 is 13 amino acids long. The CDR3 DNA follows: TGTGCCAGCAGCGTATCAGTTTCCTATGGCTACACCTTC. As protein: CASSVSVSYGYTF. The full variable domain, its missing parts supplied by reference TRBV9 and TRBJ1-2, is DSGVTQTPKHLITATGQRVTLRCSPRSGDLSVYWYQQSLDQGLQFLIQYYNGEERAKGNILERFSAQQFPDLHSELNLSSLELGDSALYFCASSVSVSYGYTFGSGTRLTVV.

This clone was recorded once. The chain combines TRBV7-9 with TRBJ1-1; 7 bases align to TRBD1. After removal of 4 bases from V and 7 bases from J, the junction contained 12 bases not matched to a gene. This CDR3 has 15 amino acids. Germline V gives CDR1 SEHNR, CDR2 FQNEAQ (reference sequence). CDR3 loop: CASSSVPQGVGEAFF. CDR3 in DNA: TGTGCCAGCAGCTCGGTCCCGCAGGGGGTCGGTGAAGCTTTCTTT.

The rearrangement links TRBV14 to TRBJ2-1, with TRBD2 as a possible D gene (5 bases). CDR1 and CDR2 from the germline V gene are SGHDN and FVKESK. V dropped 5 bases and J dropped 6 bases, with 11 bases sitting between them. There are 13 residues in the CDR3. CDR3 DNA sequence: TGTGCCAGCAGCTTACTAGTTACCAATGAGCAGTTCTTC. Protein product: CASSLLVTNEQFF.